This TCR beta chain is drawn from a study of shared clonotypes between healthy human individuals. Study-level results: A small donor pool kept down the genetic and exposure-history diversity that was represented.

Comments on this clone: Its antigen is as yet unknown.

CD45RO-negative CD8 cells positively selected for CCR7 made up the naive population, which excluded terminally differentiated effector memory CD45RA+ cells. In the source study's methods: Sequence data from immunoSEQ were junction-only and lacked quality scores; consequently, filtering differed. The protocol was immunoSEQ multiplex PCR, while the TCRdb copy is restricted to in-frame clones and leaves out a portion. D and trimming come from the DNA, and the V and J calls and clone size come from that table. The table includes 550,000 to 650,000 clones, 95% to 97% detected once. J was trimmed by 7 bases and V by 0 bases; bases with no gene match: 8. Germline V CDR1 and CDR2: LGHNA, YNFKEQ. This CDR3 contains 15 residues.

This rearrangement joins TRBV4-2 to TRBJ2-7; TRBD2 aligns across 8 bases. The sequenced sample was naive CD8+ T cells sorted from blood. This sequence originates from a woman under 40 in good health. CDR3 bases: TGTGCCAGCAGCCAAGAAACCGGGACTAGTGGGGAGCAGTACTTC. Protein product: CASSQETGTSGEQYF.